The present T cell receptor (beta chain) was sequenced within a study of graft-versus-host responses after intestinal transplantation. About the study: Among the recipients, all got anti-thymocyte globulin induction and then tacrolimus and steroids for about 3 years. General study findings and limits: Patients who carried graft-donor T cell macrochimerism also had high graft-versus-host to host-versus-graft clonal ratios in their allografts. GvH clonotypes were identified within recipient marrow, with a subset emerging first in ileum or blood. Circulating GvH clone levels at their peak were associated with HvG declines (early post-transplant).

CDR1 and CDR2 (germline): SGHRS, YFSETQ. The CDR3 length is 14 residues. V gave up 5 bases and J gave up 1 base, with 12 bases separating them. Points on this clone: Its specificity is not known.

Libraries were prepared by immunoSEQ multiplex PCR; TCRdb keeps only in-frame clonotypes and omits some of them. The sample has some 81,000 clones, roughly nine tenths seen once; the top ten hold approximately 0.34%. The specimen comprised unstimulated CD4+ T cells sorted from spleen or lymph node cells, sampled before intestinal transplant. This TCR was recovered from a human donor who received an intestinal transplant. The chain uses TRBV5-1 and TRBJ1-1, with a weak D call TRBD1 (6 bases). The DNA of the CDR3 is TGCGCCAGCAGGATACAGGGCTCGAACACTGAAGCTTTCTTT. Translated, it gives CASRIQGSNTEAFF.